This entry is about one T cell receptor beta chain. The second PCR ran roughly 6 to 12 cycles with a sample-barcoded 5' primer and J-beta primers. From each sample, at least 3 million paired-end reads containing CDR3 were obtained. From the 5' RACE reads, TCRdb called clonotypes with MiXCR, one entry per CDR3 protein. The data contain about 1.6 million distinct CDR3 sequences, roughly 32% of them singletons. The CDR3 extends over 13 amino acids. Trimming cost V 1 base and J 10 bases, with 11 bases left between them. Germline CDR1 reads SGHTA; CDR2 reads FQGTGA. The data were taken from a study of blood T cells in healthy people across ages.

This chain connects TRBV7-3 to TRBJ2-1, with D perhaps matching TRBD1 (6 bases). The TCR was taken from a woman in her 30s in good health. The sample comprised blood. The CDR3 reads CASSLKGGAEQFF. CDR3 nucleotides: TGTGCCAGCAGCTTAAAAGGGGGAGCAGAGCAGTTCTTC.